This T cell receptor beta chain was identified during a study of T cells after yellow fever vaccination. About the study: SMART-Seq v4 Ultra Low Input prepared the low-cell-number fractions. Study-level findings and limits: Clones from primary vaccination mostly reappeared after the booster (roughly 95% CD4, approximately 88% CD8).

This clonotype was counted between two and nine times. Its target is unknown. V lost 4 bases to trimming and J lost 6 bases; unmatched junction nucleotides: 2. Germline CDR1 reads SGHTA; CDR2 reads FQGTGA. The length of the CDR3 is 13 residues. From the 5' RACE reads, TCRdb called clonotypes with MiXCR, one entry per CDR3 protein. Of 450,000 to 550,000 distinct CDR3 sequences listed, just over 20% are singletons. The chain uses TRBV7-3 and TRBJ2-2, with 7 bases identical to TRBD2. The sample was PBMCs, taken 20 to 25 days after the first yellow fever vaccination. The clonotype originates from a man aged 18 to 30 who received the YFV17D yellow fever vaccine. CDR3 region: CASSWDYSGELFF. The DNA of the CDR3 is TGTGCCAGCAGCTGGGACTACTCCGGGGAGCTGTTTTTT.